The present T cell receptor (beta chain) was sequenced within a study of blood T cell repertoires in COVID-19. Sequencing used immunoSEQ multiplex PCR; TCRdb keeps in-frame clones, though not all of them. The data show around 160,000 clones, about 85% seen once. This CDR3 comprises 14 residues. V was cut by 9 bases and J by 4 bases, with 17 bases left in between. From germline, CDR1 is SGHRS and CDR2 YFSETQ. The sequence was obtained from a human donor in a cohort sampled during active COVID-19. This rearrangement joins TRBV5-1 to TRBJ2-1; TRBD1 might be the D (6 bases). Sequenced sample: peripheral blood. CDR3 in DNA: TGCGCCACCTCAACCGGACAGTTATACAATGAGCAGTTCTTC. This gives the protein CATSTGQLYNEQFF.